This TCR beta chain comes out of a study of Tregs in tolerant kidney transplant recipients. As to this clone: Its antigen remains unidentified.

Using immunoSEQ multiplex PCR, the repertoire was profiled, and TCRdb retains in-frame clones only, with some absent. The table shows fewer than 80,000 clones, with less than 90% occurring only once. J lost 2 bases, V lost 6 bases, and 11 bases had no gene match. CDR3 length equals 16 residues. Germline assignment: CDR1 MDHEN and CDR2 SYDVKM. Broader study findings: Activated donor B cell expansion appeared to reveal the most relevant donor-specific TCRbeta repertoire. Biological reproducibility was not directly addressed in this study. Antigen-driven expansion was suggested because donor-specific Tregs expanded more than all Tregs in tolerant patients.

The genes are TRBV28 and TRBJ2-5; 8 nucleotides match TRBD1. This material consisted of CD4+ T cells from blood, taken before the transplant. This sequence originates from a human donor who received a combined kidney and bone marrow transplant. The CDR3 spells CASRLDRATRQETQYF. The DNA of the CDR3 is TGTGCCAGCAGGCTGGACAGGGCTACCCGTCAAGAGACCCAGTACTTC.